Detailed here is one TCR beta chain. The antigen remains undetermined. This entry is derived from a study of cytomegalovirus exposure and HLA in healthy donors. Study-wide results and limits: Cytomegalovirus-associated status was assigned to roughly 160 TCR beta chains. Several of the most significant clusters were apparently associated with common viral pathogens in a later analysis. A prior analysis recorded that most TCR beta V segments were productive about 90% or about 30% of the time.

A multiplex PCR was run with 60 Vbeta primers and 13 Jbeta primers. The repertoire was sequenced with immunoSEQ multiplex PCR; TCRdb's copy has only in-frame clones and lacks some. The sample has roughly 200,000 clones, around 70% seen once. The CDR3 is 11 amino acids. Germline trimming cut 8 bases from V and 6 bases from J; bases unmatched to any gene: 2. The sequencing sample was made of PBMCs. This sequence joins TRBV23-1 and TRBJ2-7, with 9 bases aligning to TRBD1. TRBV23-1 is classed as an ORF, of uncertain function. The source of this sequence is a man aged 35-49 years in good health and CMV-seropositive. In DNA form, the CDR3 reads TGCGCCAGCGGACAGGGGTGCGAGCAGTACTTC. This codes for CASGQGCEQYF.